The present entry profiles one T cell receptor beta chain with its context. Germline V gives CDR1 SGHNT, CDR2 YYREEE (reference sequence). Trimming shortened V by 4 bases and J by 0 bases, and 13 bases separated the two germline ends. The CDR3 covers 15 residues. Libraries were prepared by immunoSEQ multiplex PCR; TCRdb keeps only in-frame clonotypes and omits some of them. This table holds around 220,000 clones, approximately 94% found once. These data originate in a study of T cell responses to AZD1222 COVID-19 vaccine. Sequenced material: peripheral blood, taken 28 days after the second dose of the MenACWY control vaccine. The chain recombines TRBV5-4 with TRBJ1-2; no definite D call. This clonotype was sampled from an adult who received the MenACWY meningococcal vaccine as a control. CDR3 nucleotide sequence: TGTGCCAGCAGCGCGCTGAGCGATACTAACTATGGCTACACCTTC. Its protein is CASSALSDTNYGYTF.